In this sample, the clone carrying this TCR beta chain turned up once. Antigen specificity is unknown. The J segment lost 7 bases and the V segment lost 10 bases, leaving 17 bases of the junction unmatched. Per the germline V gene, CDR1 is ENHRY and CDR2 is SYGVKD. The CDR3 is 15 amino acids. At colonoscopy, a blood sample was also collected. This record belongs to a study of pediatric ulcerative colitis. Points from the study as a whole: Compared with controls, ulcerative colitis showed greater blood-rectum clone sharing. In rectum, acute severe colitis had expanded clones and less diversity.

Libraries were prepared by immunoSEQ multiplex PCR; TCRdb keeps only in-frame clonotypes and omits some of them. The profile shows some 9,100 clones, over 80% of them singletons. The TCR was taken from a girl under 18 with moderate ulcerative colitis. The chain joins TRBV10-3 to TRBJ2-7; 9 bases are shared with TRBD2. The material sequenced was blood. DNA for the CDR3: TGTGCCACCCGCATTAGCGGGGGCCTTCGGGAGGAGCAGTACTTC. Protein sequence: CATRISGGLREEQYF.